This TCR beta chain was obtained from a study of cytomegalovirus exposure and HLA in healthy donors. Between the trimmed V and J ends, which lost 7 bases and 7 bases, there was a span of 17 bases. The CDR3 covers 13 residues. The germline V gene has CDR1 MDHEN and CDR2 SYDVKM. Both 60 Vbeta primers and 13 Jbeta primers went into the PCR. The table came from immunoSEQ multiplex PCR; TCRdb's copy has only in-frame clones and leaves some out. The sample gives 60,000 or so clones, 85% of which show up once; around 10% is in the top ten. This clone was observed once. This chain connects TRBV28 to TRBJ2-7, with TRBD1 as a possible D gene (6 bases). The TCR sequence derives from a female donor in good health and CMV-seronegative. Sequences were obtained from PBMCs. CDR3 sequence reads: CASTSQGLGEQYF. The CDR3 DNA is TGTGCCAGCACGTCACAGGGTCTTGGAGAGCAGTACTTC.